This TCR beta chain was profiled in a study of OX40 agonist ivuxolimab in advanced cancers. V was pared by 5 bases and J by 4 bases, with 11 bases of the junction left unmatched. The CDR3 is 16 amino acids. The germline CDR1 and CDR2 sequences are SGHRS and YFSETQ. Of note for this clone: What it recognizes is unknown.

Data came from immunoSEQ multiplex PCR; TCRdb stores just in-frame clones and leaves some out. The sample has 20,000 to 30,000 clones, 88% seen once. The study's findings and limits: Doses of 0.1 to 3.0 mg/kg were accompanied by clonal expansion of CD4+ and CD8+ blood T cells by week 6.

Sequenced here: CD4+ or CD8+ T cells sorted from blood, sampled in a trial of the OX40 agonist ivuxolimab. The chain uses TRBV5-1 and TRBJ2-7; 11 bases map to TRBD2. This clonotype originated in an adult with an advanced solid tumor such as melanoma, head and neck, liver or kidney cancer. This CDR3 is CASRALAGEKGYEQYF. The CDR3 region has the DNA TGCGCCAGCAGGGCACTAGCGGGAGAAAAAGGTTACGAGCAGTACTTC.